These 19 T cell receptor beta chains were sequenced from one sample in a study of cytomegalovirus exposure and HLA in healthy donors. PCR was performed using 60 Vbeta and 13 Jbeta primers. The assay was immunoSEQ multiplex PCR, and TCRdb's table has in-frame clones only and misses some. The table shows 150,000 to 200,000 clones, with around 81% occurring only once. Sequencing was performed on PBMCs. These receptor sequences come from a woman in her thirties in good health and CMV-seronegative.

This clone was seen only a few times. This CDR3 reads CASSQTGTDTGELFF. The CDR3 bases are TGCGCCAGCAGCCAAACAGGGACGGACACCGGGGAGCTGTTTTTT. The rearrangement links TRBV4-3 to TRBJ2-2; tentative D call: TRBD1 (6 bases). Trimming cost V 2 bases and J 3 bases, with 10 bases left between them. The CDR3 contains 15 residues. Germline CDR1 is LGHNA and CDR2 is YSLEER.

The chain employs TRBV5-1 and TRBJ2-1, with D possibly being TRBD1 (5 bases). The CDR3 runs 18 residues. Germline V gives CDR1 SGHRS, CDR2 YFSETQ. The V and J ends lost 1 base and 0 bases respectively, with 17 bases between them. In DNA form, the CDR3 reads TGCGCCAGCAGCTTGCCCAACGTAACAGGCCTCTCCTACAATGAGCAGTTCTTC. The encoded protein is CASSLPNVTGLSYNEQFF.

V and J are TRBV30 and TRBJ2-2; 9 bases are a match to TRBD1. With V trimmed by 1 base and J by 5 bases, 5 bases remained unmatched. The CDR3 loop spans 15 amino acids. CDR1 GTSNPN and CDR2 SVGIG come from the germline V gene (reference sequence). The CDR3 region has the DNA TGTGCCTGGAGTGCGGGACAGGGTTTAACCGGGGAGCTGTTTTTT. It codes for CAWSAGQGLTGELFF.

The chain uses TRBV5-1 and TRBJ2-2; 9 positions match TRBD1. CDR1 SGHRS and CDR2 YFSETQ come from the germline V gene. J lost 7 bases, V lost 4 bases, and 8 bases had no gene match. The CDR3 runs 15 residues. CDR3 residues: CASSTPGQGIGELFF. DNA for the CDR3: TGCGCCAGCAGCACACCGGGACAGGGTATCGGGGAGCTGTTTTTT.

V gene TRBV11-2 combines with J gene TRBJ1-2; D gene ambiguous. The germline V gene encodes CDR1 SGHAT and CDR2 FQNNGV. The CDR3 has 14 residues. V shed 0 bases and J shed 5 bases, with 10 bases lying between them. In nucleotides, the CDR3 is TGTGCCAGCAGCTTAGATCTGAGTCAATATGGCTACACCTTC. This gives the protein CASSLDLSQYGYTF. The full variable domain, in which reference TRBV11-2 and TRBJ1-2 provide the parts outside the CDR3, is EAGVAQSPRYKIIEKRQSVAFWCNPISGHATLYWYQQILGQGPKLLIQFQNNGVVDDSQLPKDRFSAERLKGVDSTLKIQPAKLEDSAVYLCASSLDLSQYGYTFGSGTRLTVV.

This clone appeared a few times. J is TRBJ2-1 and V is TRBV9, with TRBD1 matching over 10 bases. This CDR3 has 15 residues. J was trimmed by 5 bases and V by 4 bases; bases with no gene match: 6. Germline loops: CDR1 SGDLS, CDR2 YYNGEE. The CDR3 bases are TGTGCCAGCAGCTCGCGGGGGACAGGGGACAATGAGCAGTTCTTC. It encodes CASSSRGTGDNEQFF.

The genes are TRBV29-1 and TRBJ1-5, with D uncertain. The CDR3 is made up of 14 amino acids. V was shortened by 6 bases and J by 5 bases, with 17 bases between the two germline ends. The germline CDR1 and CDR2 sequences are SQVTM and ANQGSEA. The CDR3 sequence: CSVQVGREDQPQHF. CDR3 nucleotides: TGCAGCGTCCAGGTGGGGAGGGAAGATCAGCCCCAGCATTTT.

The CDR3 DNA reads as TGCGCCAGCAGCTTGGTTCTCGGACAGGTGACTGAAGCTTTCTTT. Residues: CASSLVLGQVTEAFF. The rearrangement joins TRBV5-1 to TRBJ1-1; 7 bases are a match to TRBD1. This CDR3 region has 15 residues. V was pared by 0 bases and J by 5 bases, with 7 bases of the junction left unmatched. Germline CDR1 SGHRS, CDR2 YFSETQ.

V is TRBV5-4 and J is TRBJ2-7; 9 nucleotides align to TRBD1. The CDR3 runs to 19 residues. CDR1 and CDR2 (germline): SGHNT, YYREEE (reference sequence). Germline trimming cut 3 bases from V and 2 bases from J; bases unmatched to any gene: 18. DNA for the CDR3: TGTGCCAGCAGCTCTCCAGTGGGACAGGGTGGAGTGAGGGCCTACGAGCAGTACTTC. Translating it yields CASSSPVGQGGVRAYEQYF.

The DNA of the CDR3 is TGTGCTAGTGGTTCCCCCCTAGCGGCGGCTTTCTGGGCGCAGTATTTT. It translates to CASGSPLAAAFWAQYF. The chain joins TRBV12-5 to TRBJ2-3; the match to TRBD2 covers 7 bases. The CDR3 has 16 amino acids. From germline, CDR1 is LGHNT and CDR2 FRNRAP. The V segment lost 4 bases and the J segment 10 bases; nucleotides outside the gene matches: 17. Complete variable domain (other parts from reference TRBV12-5 and TRBJ2-3): DARVTQTPRHKVTEMGQEVTMRCQPILGHNTVFWYRQTMMQGLELLAYFRNRAPLDDSGMPKDRFSAEMPDATLATLKIQPSEPRDSAVYFCASGSPLAAAFWAQYFGPGTRLTVL.

In nucleotides, the CDR3 is TGTGCCAGCAGTTTGAGCTTTTTCCCGCAGTATTTT. Its protein product is CASSLSFFPQYF. This rearrangement joins TRBV27 to TRBJ2-3; D ambiguous. The CDR3 sequence is 12 residues long. The V gene's germline CDR1 is MNHEY and CDR2 SMNVEV (reference sequence). The V end was cut by 3 bases, the J end by 10 bases, with 11 bases between.

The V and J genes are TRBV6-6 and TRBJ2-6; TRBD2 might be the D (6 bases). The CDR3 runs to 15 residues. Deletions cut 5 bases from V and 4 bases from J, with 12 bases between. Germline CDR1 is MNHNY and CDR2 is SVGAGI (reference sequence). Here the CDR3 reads CASSPRGNGANVLTF. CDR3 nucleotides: TGTGCCAGCAGTCCCCGGGGGAACGGGGCCAACGTCCTGACTTTC.

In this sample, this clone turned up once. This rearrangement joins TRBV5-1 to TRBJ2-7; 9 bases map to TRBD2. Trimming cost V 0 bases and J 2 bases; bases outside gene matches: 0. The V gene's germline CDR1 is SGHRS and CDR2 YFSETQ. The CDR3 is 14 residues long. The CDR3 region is CASSLERGAYEQYF. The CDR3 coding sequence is TGCGCCAGCAGCTTGGAGCGGGGGGCCTACGAGCAGTACTTC.

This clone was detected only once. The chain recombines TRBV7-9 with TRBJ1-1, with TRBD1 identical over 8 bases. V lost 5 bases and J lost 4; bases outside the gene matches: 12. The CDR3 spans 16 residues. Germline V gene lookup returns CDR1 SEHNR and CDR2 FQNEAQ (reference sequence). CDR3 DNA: TGTGCCAGCAGCGACCAGACAGGGGCTCGGAGCACTGAAGCTTTCTTT. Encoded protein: CASSDQTGARSTEAFF.

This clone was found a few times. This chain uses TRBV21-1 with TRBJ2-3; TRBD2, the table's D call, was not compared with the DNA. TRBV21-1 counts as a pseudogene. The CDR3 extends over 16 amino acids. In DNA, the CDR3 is TGTGCCAGCAGCACGGGGGGGGGCAATTACACAGATACGCAGTATTTT. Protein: CASSTGGGNYTDTQYF.

CDR3 amino acids: CASSSSGGLYEQYF. The CDR3, as DNA: TGCGCCAGCAGCTCGAGCGGGGGGCTATACGAGCAGTACTTC. The chain joins TRBV5-1 to TRBJ2-7; 9 bases map to TRBD2. The V and J ends lost 3 bases and 4 bases, in that order; junction bases with no gene match: 5. The CDR3 spans 14 residues. Germline V gene data show CDR1 as SGHRS and CDR2 as YFSETQ.

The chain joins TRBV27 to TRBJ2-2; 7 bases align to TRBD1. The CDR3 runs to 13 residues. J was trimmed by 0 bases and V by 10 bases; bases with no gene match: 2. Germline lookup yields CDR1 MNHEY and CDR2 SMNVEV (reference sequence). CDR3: CATGTANTGELFF. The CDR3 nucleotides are TGTGCCACCGGGACAGCGAACACCGGGGAGCTGTTTTTT.

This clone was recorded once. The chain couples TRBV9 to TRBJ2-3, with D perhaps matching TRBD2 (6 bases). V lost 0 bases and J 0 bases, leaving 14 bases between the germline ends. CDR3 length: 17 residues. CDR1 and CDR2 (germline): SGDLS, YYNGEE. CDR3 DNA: TGTGCCAGCAGCGTAGGACCGGGACTTATTAGCACAGATACGCAGTATTTT. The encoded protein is CASSVGPGLISTDTQYF.

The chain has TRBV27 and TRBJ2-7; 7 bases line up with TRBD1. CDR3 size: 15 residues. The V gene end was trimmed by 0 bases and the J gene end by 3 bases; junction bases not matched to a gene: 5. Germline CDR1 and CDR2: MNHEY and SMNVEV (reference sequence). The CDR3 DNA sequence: TGTGCCAGCAGTTTATCAGGGGGCGTTAGCTACGAGCAGTACTTC. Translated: CASSLSGGVSYEQYF.